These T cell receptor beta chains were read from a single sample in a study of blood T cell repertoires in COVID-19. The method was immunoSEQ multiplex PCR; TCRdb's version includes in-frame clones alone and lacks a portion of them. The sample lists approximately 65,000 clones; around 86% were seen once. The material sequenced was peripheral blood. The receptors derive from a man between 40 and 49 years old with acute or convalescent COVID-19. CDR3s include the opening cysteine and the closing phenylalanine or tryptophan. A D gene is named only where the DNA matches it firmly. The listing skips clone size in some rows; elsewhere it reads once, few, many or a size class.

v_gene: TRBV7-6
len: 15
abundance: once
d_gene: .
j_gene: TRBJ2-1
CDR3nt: TGTGCCAGCAGCCTATTTTCGGAGGCAGCCGGTGAGCAGTTCTTC
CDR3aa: CASSLFSEAAGEQFF

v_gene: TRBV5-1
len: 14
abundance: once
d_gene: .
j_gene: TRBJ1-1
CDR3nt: TGCGCCAGCAGCCGAATGACAGTTAACACTGAAGCTTTCTTT
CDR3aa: CASSRMTVNTEAFF

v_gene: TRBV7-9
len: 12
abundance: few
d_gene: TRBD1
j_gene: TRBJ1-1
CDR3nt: TGTGCCAGCAGCTGGGACAGCACTGAAGCTTTCTTT
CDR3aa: CASSWDSTEAFF

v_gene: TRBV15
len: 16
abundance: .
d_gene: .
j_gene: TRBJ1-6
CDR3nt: TGTGCCACCAGCAGAGATCAGAGGGCTGGTGGTTCACCCCTCCACTTT
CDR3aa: CATSRDQRAGGSPLHF

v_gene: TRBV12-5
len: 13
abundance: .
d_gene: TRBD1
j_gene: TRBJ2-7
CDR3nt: TGTGCTAGTGGTTTGTGGACAGGGTACGAGCAGTACTTC
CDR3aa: CASGLWTGYEQYF

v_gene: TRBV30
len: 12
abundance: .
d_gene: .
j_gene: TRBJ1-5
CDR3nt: TGTGCCTGGAGCAGAGGACAGTCGCCCCAGCATTTT
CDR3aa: CAWSRGQSPQHF

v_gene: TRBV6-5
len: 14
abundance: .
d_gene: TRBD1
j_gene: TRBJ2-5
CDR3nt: TGTGCCAGCAGTATGGGACAGATACAAGAGACCCAGTACTTC
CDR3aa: CASSMGQIQETQYF

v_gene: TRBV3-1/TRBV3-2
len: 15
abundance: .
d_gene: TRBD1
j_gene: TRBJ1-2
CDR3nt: TGTGCCAGCAGCCAAGCAGGGGGCAGCCACTATGGCTACACCTTC
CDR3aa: CASSQAGGSHYGYTF

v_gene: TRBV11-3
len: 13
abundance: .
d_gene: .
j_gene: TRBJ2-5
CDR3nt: TGTGCCAGCAGCTTAACGGAGGACGAGACCCAGTACTTC
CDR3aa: CASSLTEDETQYF

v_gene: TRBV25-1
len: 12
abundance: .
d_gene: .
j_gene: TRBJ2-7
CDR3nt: TGTGCCAGCAGTGAACAGGGTCTCGAGCAGTACTTC
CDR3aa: CASSEQGLEQYF

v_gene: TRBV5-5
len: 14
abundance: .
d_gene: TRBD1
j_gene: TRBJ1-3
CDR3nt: TGTGCCAGCAGCTTGACAGGGGGAGGAAACACCATATATTTT
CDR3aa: CASSLTGGGNTIYF

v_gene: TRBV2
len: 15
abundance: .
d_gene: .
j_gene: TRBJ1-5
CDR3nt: TGTGCCAGCACCCAGACAGGTCTTAGCAATCAGCCCCAGCATTTT
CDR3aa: CASTQTGLSNQPQHF

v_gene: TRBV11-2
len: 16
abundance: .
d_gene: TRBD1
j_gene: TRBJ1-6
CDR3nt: TGTGCCAGCAGCTTAGTTTGGACAGGCCTGGGTTCACCCCTCCACTTT
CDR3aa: CASSLVWTGLGSPLHF

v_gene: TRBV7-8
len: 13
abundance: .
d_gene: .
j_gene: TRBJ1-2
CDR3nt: TGTGCCAGCAGCTTAGGGGCTTTCTATGGCTACACCTTC
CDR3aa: CASSLGAFYGYTF

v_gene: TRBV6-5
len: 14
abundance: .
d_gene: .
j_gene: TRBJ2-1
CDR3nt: TGTGCCAGCAGTTCACCGGGTTTCTACAATGAGCAGTTCTTC
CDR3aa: CASSSPGFYNEQFF

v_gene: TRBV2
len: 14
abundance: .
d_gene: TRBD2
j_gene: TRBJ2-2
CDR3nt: TGTGCCAGCAGGCTAGCGGGGGGCACCGGGGAGCTGTTTTTT
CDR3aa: CASRLAGGTGELFF

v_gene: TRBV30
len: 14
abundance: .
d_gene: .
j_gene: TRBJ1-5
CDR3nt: TGTGCCTGGAGTATTGACAGCTTTAATCAGCCCCAGCATTTT
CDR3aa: CAWSIDSFNQPQHF

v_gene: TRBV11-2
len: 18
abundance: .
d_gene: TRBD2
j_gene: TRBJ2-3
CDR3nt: TGTGCCAGCAGCTCTCCTCATACTAGCGGGGCTAACACAGATACGCAGTATTTT
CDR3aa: CASSSPHTSGANTDTQYF

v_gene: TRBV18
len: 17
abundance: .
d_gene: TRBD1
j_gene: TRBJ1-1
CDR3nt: TGTGCCAGCTCACCACTTGGGACAGGGGCTAAATACACTGAAGCTTTCTTT
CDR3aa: CASSPLGTGAKYTEAFF

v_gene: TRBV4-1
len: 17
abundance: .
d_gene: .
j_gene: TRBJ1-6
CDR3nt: TGCGCCAGCAGCCAAGATTTCCGGGACTCCTATAATTCACCCCTCCACTTT
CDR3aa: CASSQDFRDSYNSPLHF

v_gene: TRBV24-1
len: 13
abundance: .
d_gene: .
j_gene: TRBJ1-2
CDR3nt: TGTGCCACCAGTGCCTCGTCTTTCTATGGCTACACCTTC
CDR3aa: CATSASSFYGYTF

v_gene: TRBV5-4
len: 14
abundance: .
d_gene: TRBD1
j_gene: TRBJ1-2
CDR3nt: TGTGCCAGCAGGGGACAGGGTCGCTATCCGGGCTACACCTTC
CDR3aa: CASRGQGRYPGYTF

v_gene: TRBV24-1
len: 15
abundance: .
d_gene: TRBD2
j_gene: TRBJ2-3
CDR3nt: TGTGCCACCAGGAGGGGTAGCGGGGGGTTAGATACGCAGTATTTT
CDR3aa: CATRRGSGGLDTQYF

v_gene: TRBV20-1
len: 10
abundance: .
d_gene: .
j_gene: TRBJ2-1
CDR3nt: TGCAGTGCTAGTAGGGGTATGCAGTTCTTC
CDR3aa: CSASRGMQFF

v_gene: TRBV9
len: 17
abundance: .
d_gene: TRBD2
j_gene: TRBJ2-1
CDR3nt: TGTGCCAGCAGCCGGACTAGCGGGGGGGTTTCCTACAATGAGCAGTTCTTC
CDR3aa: CASSRTSGGVSYNEQFF

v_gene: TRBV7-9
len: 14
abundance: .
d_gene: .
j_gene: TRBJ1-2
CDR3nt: TGTGCCAGCAGTTCAGCAGACAGATTCTATGGCTACACCTTC
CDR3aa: CASSSADRFYGYTF

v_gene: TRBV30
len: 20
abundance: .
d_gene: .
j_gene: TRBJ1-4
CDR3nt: TGTGCCTGGAGTGTCCCCCGGGCAGGGGTAGGGTCCGGGACTAATGAAAAACTGTTTTTT
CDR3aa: CAWSVPRAGVGSGTNEKLFF

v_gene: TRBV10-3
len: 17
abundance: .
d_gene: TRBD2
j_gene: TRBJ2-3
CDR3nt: TGTGCCACAGCCACTAGCGGGGGACCCCCCTGGGGAGATACGCAGTATTTT
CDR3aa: CATATSGGPPWGDTQYF

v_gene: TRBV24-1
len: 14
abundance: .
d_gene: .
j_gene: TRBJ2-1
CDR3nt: TGTGCCACCAGAGGGGTTGGGGACTACAATGAGCAGTTCTTC
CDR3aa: CATRGVGDYNEQFF

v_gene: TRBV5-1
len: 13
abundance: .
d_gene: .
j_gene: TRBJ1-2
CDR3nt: TGCGCCAGCAGCCTCGACAGTACGTATGGCTACACCTTC
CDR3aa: CASSLDSTYGYTF

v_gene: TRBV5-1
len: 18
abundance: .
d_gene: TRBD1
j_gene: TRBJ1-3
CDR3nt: TGCGCCAGCAGCTTGGGTTTACAACAGGGGGGCTCTGGAAACACCATATATTTT
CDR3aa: CASSLGLQQGGSGNTIYF

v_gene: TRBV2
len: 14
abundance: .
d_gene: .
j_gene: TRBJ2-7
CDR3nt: TGTGCCAGCAGAACGGACTTCCTTACCTACGAGCAGTACTTC
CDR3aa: CASRTDFLTYEQYF

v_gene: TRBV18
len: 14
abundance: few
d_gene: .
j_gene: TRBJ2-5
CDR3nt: TGTGCCAGCTCGGGGCGACTGAGCCAAGAGACCCAGTACTTC
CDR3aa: CASSGRLSQETQYF

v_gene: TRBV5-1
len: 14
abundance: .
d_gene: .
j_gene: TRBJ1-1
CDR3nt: TGCGCCAGCAGCCCCCCGGGGAGGAACACTGAAGCTTTCTTT
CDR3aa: CASSPPGRNTEAFF

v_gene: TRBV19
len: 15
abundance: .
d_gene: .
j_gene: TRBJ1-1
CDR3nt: TGTGCCAGTAGTAATCCAAACAGGGATTGGACTGAAGCTTTCTTT
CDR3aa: CASSNPNRDWTEAFF

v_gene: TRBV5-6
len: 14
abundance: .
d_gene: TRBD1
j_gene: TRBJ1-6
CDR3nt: TGTGCCAGCAGCTTACAGGGGGCTGAGTCACCCCTCCACTTT
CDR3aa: CASSLQGAESPLHF

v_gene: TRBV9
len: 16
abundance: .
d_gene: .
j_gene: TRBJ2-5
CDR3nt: TGTGCCAGCAGCGTAGATCTAGTCCCCACCCAAGAGACCCAGTACTTC
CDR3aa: CASSVDLVPTQETQYF

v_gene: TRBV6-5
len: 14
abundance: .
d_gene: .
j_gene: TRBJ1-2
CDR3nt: TGTGCCAGCAGTTACTCCGACAGGAGCTATGGCTACACCTTC
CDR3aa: CASSYSDRSYGYTF

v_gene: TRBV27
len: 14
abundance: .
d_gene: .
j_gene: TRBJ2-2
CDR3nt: TGTGCCAGCAGTGCCGGGAGACACACCGGGGAGCTGTTTTTT
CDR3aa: CASSAGRHTGELFF

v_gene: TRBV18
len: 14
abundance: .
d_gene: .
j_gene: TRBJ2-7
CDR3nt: TGTGCCAGCTCCCCCGGGTCGGACATTTACGAGCAGTACTTC
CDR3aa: CASSPGSDIYEQYF

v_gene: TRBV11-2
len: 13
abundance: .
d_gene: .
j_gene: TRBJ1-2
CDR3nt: TGTGCCAGCAGCTTATCAAGGGACAATGGCTACACCTTC
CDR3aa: CASSLSRDNGYTF

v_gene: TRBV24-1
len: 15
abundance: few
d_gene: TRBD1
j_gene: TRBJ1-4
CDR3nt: TGTGCCACCAGTGACGGGGGGACAGGGGGTGAAAAACTGTTTTTT
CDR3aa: CATSDGGTGGEKLFF

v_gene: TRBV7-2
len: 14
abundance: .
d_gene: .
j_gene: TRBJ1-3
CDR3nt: TGTGCCAGCAGCCCCGACAGCCAAGGAAACACCATATATTTT
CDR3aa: CASSPDSQGNTIYF

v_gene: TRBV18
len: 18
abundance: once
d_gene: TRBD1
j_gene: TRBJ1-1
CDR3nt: TGTGCCAGCTCACCACCGGGGACAGGGAAGGGCATGAACACTGAAGCTTTCTTT
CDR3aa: CASSPPGTGKGMNTEAFF

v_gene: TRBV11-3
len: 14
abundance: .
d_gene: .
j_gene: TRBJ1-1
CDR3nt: TGTGCCAGCAGAAACCCAGGGGAACAGACTGAAGCTTTCTTT
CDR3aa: CASRNPGEQTEAFF

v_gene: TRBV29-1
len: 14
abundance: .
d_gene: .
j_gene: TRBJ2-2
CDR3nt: TGCAGCGTTGAAAAGGAACAGGTTGGCGGGGAGCTGTTTTTT
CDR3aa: CSVEKEQVGGELFF